A single sample gave rise to the 26 T cell receptor beta chains below, sequenced in a study of CD8+ T cells in alopecia areata. Extracted from the samples, RNA was reverse transcribed into cDNA to serve as the sequencing template. Sequencing used immunoSEQ multiplex PCR; TCRdb keeps in-frame clones, though not all of them. The profile shows 200,000 to 250,000 clones, roughly two thirds of them singletons. The sample consisted of CD4+ T cells sorted from blood, taken at week 0. Receptors were obtained from a human donor with alopecia areata.

The chain has TRBV29-1 and TRBJ2-5; weak D call: TRBD1 (6 bases). The V gene lost 7 bases and the J gene lost 2 bases, with 14 bases spanning the gap. Germline V CDR1 and CDR2: SQVTM, ANQGSEA. The CDR3 length is 13 residues. CDR3 bases: TGCAGCGCCCTAGCAGGGGATCAAGAGACCCAGTACTTC. Translating gives CSALAGDQETQYF.

This clone occurred once. The rearrangement uses TRBV15 and TRBJ2-3; TRBD2 matches at 7 bases. With 2 bases clipped from V and 5 bases from J, the junction kept 4 bases outside the gene matches. This CDR3 contains 14 residues. The germline V gene encodes CDR1 LNHNV and CDR2 YYDKDF (reference sequence). The CDR3: CATSRNPSGDTQYF. The CDR3 nucleotides read TGTGCCACCAGCAGAAACCCTAGCGGAGATACGCAGTATTTT.

Turning to this clone: Within the sample, other DNA sequences also encode this same CDR3. This sequence joins TRBV29-1 and TRBJ1-2; D unresolved. CDR3 length equals 11 residues. Germline loops: CDR1 SQVTM, CDR2 ANQGSEA. V lost 3 bases and J 2 bases, leaving 4 bases between the germline ends. The CDR3 nucleotides read TGCAGCGTTGACAGGAACTATGGCTACACCTTC. It codes for CSVDRNYGYTF.

V and J are TRBV29-1 and TRBJ1-6; possible D gene TRBD1, 6 bases. The CDR3 contains 14 residues. Trimming cost V 5 bases and J 5 bases, with 13 bases left between them. Germline CDR1 SQVTM, CDR2 ANQGSEA. CDR3 in amino acids: CSVSTGTDNSPLHF. CDR3 coding DNA: TGCAGCGTTTCTACAGGGACCGATAATTCACCCCTCCACTTT.

The V and J genes are TRBV5-4 and TRBJ2-7; weak D call: TRBD2 (5 bases). Trimming stripped 1 base from V and 0 bases from J, with 8 bases between. This CDR3 has 14 amino acids. The germline gives CDR1 SGHNT, CDR2 YYREEE (reference sequence). This CDR3 reads CASSLRGISYEQYF. The CDR3 DNA reads as TGTGCCAGCAGCTTGAGAGGGATCTCCTACGAGCAGTACTTC.

This clone has ten or more counts. The chain joins TRBV9 to TRBJ2-1; 12 bases are shared with TRBD2. The germline gives CDR1 SGDLS, CDR2 YYNGEE. This CDR3 comprises 18 residues. With 0 bases clipped from V and 3 bases from J, the junction kept 7 bases outside the gene matches. CDR3 sequence reads: CASSVGLAGAINYNEQFF. The CDR3 DNA is TGTGCCAGCAGCGTAGGACTAGCGGGGGCTATAAACTACAATGAGCAGTTCTTC.

This clone came up a few times. The V gene is TRBV7-2, the J gene TRBJ2-5; maybe TRBD2 (6 bases). The V end lost 0 bases, the J end lost 1 base, and 9 bases lay between the germline ends. CDR1 is SGHTA, CDR2 FQGNSA, per germline. This CDR3 has 15 amino acids. For the CDR3, the DNA is TGTGCCAGCAGCTTAGCCCGGGGGATCCAAGAGACCCAGTACTTC. It is translated as CASSLARGIQETQYF.

V and J are TRBV2 and TRBJ1-6; TRBD1 agrees at 7 bases. The junction had 13 bases not matched to a gene; V was cut back by 7 bases and J by 7 bases. The CDR3 is 16 amino acids. Germline CDR1 is SNHLY and CDR2 is FYNNEI. Here the CDR3 reads CASTPRVTGNNSPLHF. The CDR3 DNA reads as TGTGCCAGCACACCCAGGGTGACAGGGAACAATTCACCCCTCCACTTT.

The chain has TRBV5-1 and TRBJ1-6, with a tentative D call TRBD1 (5 bases). This CDR3 has 14 residues. V lost 2 bases and J 11 bases, leaving 14 bases between the germline ends. Germline V lookup: CDR1 SGHRS, CDR2 YFSETQ. This CDR3 reads CASSLFRENTPLHF. The DNA of the CDR3 is TGCGCCAGCAGCTTATTCAGGGAAAATACACCCCTCCACTTT.

The chain couples TRBV30 to TRBJ2-5, with D perhaps TRBD1 or TRBD2 (5 bases each). The germline V gene has CDR1 GTSNPN and CDR2 SVGIG (reference sequence). There are 14 residues in the CDR3. Trimming took off 3 bases at V and 3 bases at J, with 14 bases between the two ends. This CDR3 reads CAWRRGGSEETQYF. The DNA for the CDR3 is TGTGCCTGGAGGAGGGGCGGTTCGGAAGAGACCCAGTACTTC.

This clone turned up a few times. The CDR3 region has the DNA TGTGCCAGCAGTGAAGAGACTAGCGGGGACTCCGGGTCCAAAAACATTCAGTACTTC. It encodes CASSEETSGDSGSKNIQYF. The chain recombines TRBV6-1 with TRBJ2-4; 11 bases are a match to TRBD2. J was trimmed by 2 bases and V by 1 base; bases with no gene match: 10. The CDR3 extends over 19 amino acids. Germline loops: CDR1 MNHNS, CDR2 SASEGT.

This clone has just a few counts. This rearrangement joins TRBV29-1 to TRBJ2-1, with unresolved D. The CDR3 covers 11 residues. The V gene's germline CDR1 is SQVTM and CDR2 ANQGSEA. The V end lost 4 bases, the J end lost 6 bases, and 7 bases lay between the germline ends. The CDR3 here is CSVGKVNEQFF. The CDR3 nucleotides are TGCAGCGTTGGAAAGGTCAATGAGCAGTTCTTC.

This rearrangement joins TRBV30 to TRBJ1-5; D ambiguous. In germline, CDR1 is GTSNPN, CDR2 SVGIG (reference sequence). The CDR3 runs to 13 residues. Trimming stripped 0 bases from V and 3 bases from J, with 6 bases between. CDR3 sequence: CAWSVQNNQPQHF. CDR3 coding DNA: TGTGCCTGGAGTGTACAGAACAATCAGCCCCAGCATTTT.

The rearrangement uses TRBV25-1 and TRBJ2-1, with 10 bases aligning to TRBD1. CDR3 length equals 14 residues. The junction had 5 bases not matched to a gene; V was cut back by 6 bases and J by 6 bases. Germline CDR1 is MGHDK and CDR2 is SYGVNS. CDR3 region: CASRGQGFGNEQFF. The CDR3, as DNA: TGTGCCAGCAGGGGACAGGGGTTTGGCAATGAGCAGTTCTTC.

The V and J genes are TRBV18 and TRBJ2-1; the D is unclear. Germline lookup yields CDR1 KGHSH and CDR2 LQKENI. The CDR3 has 13 amino acids. Trimming took off 4 bases at V and 5 bases at J, with 9 bases between the two ends. CDR3 DNA: TGTGCCAGCTCACTGGACCTCGACAATGAGCAGTTCTTC. Encoded protein: CASSLDLDNEQFF.

The chain employs TRBV29-1 and TRBJ1-1; the D gene is possibly TRBD1 (5 bases). Germline V CDR1 and CDR2: SQVTM, ANQGSEA. Trimming removed 7 bases at V and 1 base at J, with 10 bases between. The CDR3 sequence is 12 residues long. CDR3 bases: TGCAGCGGCACGGGGACGAACACTGAAGCTTTCTTT. Its translation is CSGTGTNTEAFF.

This chain joins TRBV9 and TRBJ2-7; D perhaps matches TRBD1 (6 bases). Germline CDR1 and CDR2: SGDLS and YYNGEE. This CDR3 spans 16 amino acids. Trimming left V 3 bases short and J 0 bases short, with 16 bases between. CDR3 coding DNA: TGTGCCAGCAGCGAGGGGGTCCGGGACGACTCCTACGAGCAGTACTTC. Protein: CASSEGVRDDSYEQYF.

This clone turned up a few times. V gene TRBV11-2 combines with J gene TRBJ2-1, with 7 bases fitting TRBD2. CDR1 is SGHAT, CDR2 FQNNGV, per germline. V shed 3 bases and J 4 bases; nucleotides not matched to a gene: 12. The CDR3 spans 17 residues. The CDR3 sequence: CASSFPPRGGIYNEQFF. The DNA of the CDR3 is TGTGCCAGCAGCTTCCCCCCTCGCGGGGGTATATACAATGAGCAGTTCTTC.

The chain has TRBV9 and TRBJ1-1, with 8 bases identical to TRBD1. The CDR3 sequence is 15 residues long. The trim removed 0 bases at V and 4 bases at J, leaving 5 bases unmatched. Per the germline V gene, CDR1 is SGDLS and CDR2 is YYNGEE. The CDR3 region has the DNA TGTGCCAGCAGCGTAGTAGGACAGGGTCCCACTGAAGCTTTCTTT. Its translation: CASSVVGQGPTEAFF.

The V gene is TRBV19, the J gene TRBJ2-3; the match to TRBD2 covers 14 bases. The CDR3 extends over 15 amino acids. CDR1 is LNHDA and CDR2 is SQIVND in the germline V gene (reference sequence). Losses at the gene ends were 10 bases for V and 4 bases for J; bases not matched to a gene: 7. Here the CDR3 reads CATHGTSGGSDTQYF. In DNA, the CDR3 is TGTGCCACGCACGGGACTAGCGGGGGTTCAGATACGCAGTATTTT.

V gene TRBV4-1 combines with J gene TRBJ2-7, with TRBD2 identical over 7 bases. CDR1 is MGHRA, CDR2 YSYEKL, per germline. The CDR3 spans 14 residues. V gave up 4 bases and J gave up 4 bases; unmatched junction bases: 7. CDR3 DNA sequence: TGCGCCAGCAGCCTCGCTAGCGGCACGTACGAGCAGTACTTC. This encodes CASSLASGTYEQYF.

This chain joins TRBV7-9 and TRBJ2-2; D perhaps matches TRBD1 (6 bases). V was trimmed by 0 bases and J by 6 bases, leaving 8 bases between them. The CDR3 contains 14 residues. From germline, CDR1 is SEHNR and CDR2 FQNEAQ (reference sequence). The CDR3 here is CASSLAGAAGELFF. CDR3 in DNA: TGTGCCAGCAGCTTAGCGGGGGCTGCCGGGGAGCTGTTTTTT.

V usage is TRBV5-4 and J usage is TRBJ1-3, with a weak D call TRBD1 (6 bases). CDR3 length: 16 residues. With 4 bases removed from V and 0 bases from J, the gap between germline ends came to 14 bases. CDR1 and CDR2 from the germline V gene are SGHNT and YYREEE (reference sequence). This CDR3 is CASSAGQTRSGNTIYF. The CDR3 nucleotides read TGTGCCAGCAGCGCCGGACAGACCCGCTCTGGAAACACCATATATTTT.

This clone was recorded a few times. The chain carries TRBV30 and TRBJ1-1; no firm D call. V was pared by 1 base and J by 6 bases, with 9 bases between. Germline CDR1 reads GTSNPN; CDR2 reads SVGIG (reference sequence). This CDR3 comprises 12 residues. CDR3 in amino acids: CAWSAGRAEAFF. In DNA form, the CDR3 reads TGTGCCTGGAGTGCCGGTAGGGCTGAAGCTTTCTTT.

This clone was seen more than once but under ten times. The chain uses TRBV21-1 and TRBJ2-7. TRBV21-1 is classified as a pseudogene. This CDR3 has 13 residues. CDR3 nucleotides: TGTGCCAGCAGCAAGAGCAAAGGCTACGAGCAGTACTTC. Translation: CASSKSKGYEQYF.

This clone has a handful of counts. This chain connects TRBV4-3 to TRBJ2-3, with D perhaps TRBD2 (5 bases). This CDR3 region has 16 residues. Germline V gene sequence: CDR1 LGHNA, CDR2 YSLEER. V lost 1 base to trimming and J lost 1 base, with 12 bases between them. CDR3 region: CASSQVGLAGTDTQYF. The DNA of the CDR3 is TGCGCCAGCAGCCAAGTAGGTCTAGCCGGCACAGATACGCAGTATTTT.